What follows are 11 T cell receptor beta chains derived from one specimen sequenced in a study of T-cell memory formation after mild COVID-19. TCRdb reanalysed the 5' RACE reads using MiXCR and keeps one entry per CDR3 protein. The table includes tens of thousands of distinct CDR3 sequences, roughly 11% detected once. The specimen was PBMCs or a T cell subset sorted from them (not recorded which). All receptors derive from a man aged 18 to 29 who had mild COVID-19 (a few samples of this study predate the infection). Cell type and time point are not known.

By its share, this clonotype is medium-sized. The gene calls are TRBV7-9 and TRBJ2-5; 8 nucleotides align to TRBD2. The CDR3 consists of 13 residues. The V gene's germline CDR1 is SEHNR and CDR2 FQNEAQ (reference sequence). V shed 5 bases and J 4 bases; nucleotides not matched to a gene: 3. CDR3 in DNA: TGTGCCAGCAGCCCTCGGGAGGGAGAGACCCAGTACTTC. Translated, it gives CASSPREGETQYF.

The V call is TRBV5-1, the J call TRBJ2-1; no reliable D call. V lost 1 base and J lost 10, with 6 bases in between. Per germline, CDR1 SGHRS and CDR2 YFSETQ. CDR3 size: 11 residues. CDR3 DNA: TGCGCCAGCAGCTTGTTCCAAGAGCAGTTCTTC. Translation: CASSLFQEQFF.

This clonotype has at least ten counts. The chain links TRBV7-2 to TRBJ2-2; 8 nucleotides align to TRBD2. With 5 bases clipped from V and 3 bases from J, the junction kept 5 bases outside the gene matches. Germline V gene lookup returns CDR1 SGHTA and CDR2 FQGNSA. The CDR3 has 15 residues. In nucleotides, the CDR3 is TGTGCCAGCAGCCAACGTAGCGGGGACACCGGGGAGCTGTTTTTT. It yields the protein CASSQRSGDTGELFF.

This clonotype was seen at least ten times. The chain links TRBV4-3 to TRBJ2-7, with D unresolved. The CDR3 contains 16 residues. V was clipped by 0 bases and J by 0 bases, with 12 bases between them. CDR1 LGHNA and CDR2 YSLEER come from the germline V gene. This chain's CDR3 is CASSQDRQVPSYEQYF. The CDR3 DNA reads TGCGCCAGCAGCCAAGATCGGCAGGTACCCTCCTACGAGCAGTACTTC.

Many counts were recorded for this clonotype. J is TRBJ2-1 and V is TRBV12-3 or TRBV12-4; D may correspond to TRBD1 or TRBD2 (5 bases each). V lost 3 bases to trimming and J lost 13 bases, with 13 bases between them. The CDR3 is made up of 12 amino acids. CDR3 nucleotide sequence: TGTGCCAGCAGTTTTCGCGTTGGGGGACAGTTCTTC. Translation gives CASSFRVGGQFF.

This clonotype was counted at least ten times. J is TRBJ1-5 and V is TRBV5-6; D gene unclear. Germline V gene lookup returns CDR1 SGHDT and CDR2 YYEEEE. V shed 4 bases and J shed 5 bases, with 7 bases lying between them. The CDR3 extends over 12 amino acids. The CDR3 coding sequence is TGTGCCAGCAGCAGGAGTCATCAGCCCCAGCATTTT. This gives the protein CASSRSHQPQHF.

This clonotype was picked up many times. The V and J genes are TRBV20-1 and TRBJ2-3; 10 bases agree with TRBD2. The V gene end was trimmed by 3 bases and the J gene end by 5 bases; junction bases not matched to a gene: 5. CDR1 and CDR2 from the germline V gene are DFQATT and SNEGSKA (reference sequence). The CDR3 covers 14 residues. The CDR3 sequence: CSASTSGAKDTQYF. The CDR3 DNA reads TGCAGTGCTAGCACTAGCGGGGCGAAAGATACGCAGTATTTT.

The CDR3 nucleotides read TGCAGCGTTGAAGGAGGGCGGGGGGACCAAGAGACCCAGTACTTC. It specifies CSVEGGRGDQETQYF. This rearrangement joins TRBV29-1 to TRBJ2-5; 8 bases fit TRBD2. Germline values: CDR1 SQVTM, CDR2 ANQGSEA. V shed 1 base, J shed 0 bases, and the junction held 4 bases outside the gene matches. This CDR3 is 15 amino acids long.

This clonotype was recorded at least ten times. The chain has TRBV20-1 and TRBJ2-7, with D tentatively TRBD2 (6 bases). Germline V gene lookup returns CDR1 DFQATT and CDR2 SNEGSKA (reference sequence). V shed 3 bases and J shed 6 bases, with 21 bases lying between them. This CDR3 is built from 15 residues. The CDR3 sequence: CSARGEDYDRGEQYV. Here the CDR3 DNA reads TGCAGTGCTAGGGGGGAGGACTACGACCGAGGCGAGCAGTACGTC.

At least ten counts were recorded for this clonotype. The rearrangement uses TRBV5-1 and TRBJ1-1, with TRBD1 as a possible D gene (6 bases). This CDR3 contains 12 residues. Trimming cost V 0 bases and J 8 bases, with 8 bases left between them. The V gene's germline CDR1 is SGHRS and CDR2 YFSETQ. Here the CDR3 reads CASSLGGQEAFF. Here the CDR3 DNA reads TGCGCCAGCAGCTTGGGGGGGCAGGAAGCTTTCTTT.

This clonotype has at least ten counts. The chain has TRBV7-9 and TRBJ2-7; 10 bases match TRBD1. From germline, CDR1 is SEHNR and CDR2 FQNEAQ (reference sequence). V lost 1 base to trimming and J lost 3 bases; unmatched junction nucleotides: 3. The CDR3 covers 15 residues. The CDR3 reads CASSLGGTGDYEQYV. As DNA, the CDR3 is TGTGCCAGCAGCTTAGGAGGGACAGGGGACTACGAGCAGTACGTC.